This TCR beta chain comes out of a study of T cells expressing NK-cell markers. General study results and limits: These same clonotypes (in several donors) also led the CD3+CD56-NKG2C+ fraction. Dominant NKG2C+ clonotypes accounted for roughly 1.0-8% of CD8+ T cells in about six donors.

Following a re-call of the 5' RACE reads, TCRdb has one entry per CDR3 protein and lacks DNA. The listing contains around 140,000 distinct CDR3 sequences. The CDR3 runs 16 residues. Germline values: CDR1 SGDLS, CDR2 YYNGEE. Comments on this clonotype: Its antigen is unknown.

The chain has TRBV9 and TRBJ1-2. Material: blood T cells: a sorted CD56 or NKG2C T cell subset, CD4+ or CD8+ T cells, or bulk PBMC T cells (not recorded which). The sequence was obtained from a man younger than 35 in good health. CDR3 sequence: CASSVDRLGKDYGYTF.